This is a list of T cell receptor beta chains from one sample in a study of control samples from healthy donors and cancer patients. Only in-frame clones appear in the TCRdb table, and some are missing; sequencing was by immunoSEQ multiplex PCR. Of around 100,000 clones in the sample, 70% to 90% are singletons; the top ten hold less than 15%. The sequenced sample was blood. These receptors were obtained from a man aged 25 to 45 in good health. CDR3s include the opening cysteine and the closing phenylalanine or tryptophan. The order of the fields is V gene, D gene, J gene, CDR3 length, CDR3 protein, CDR3 DNA. D genes are given only for firm matches.

TRBV19	TRBD2	TRBJ2-5	18	CASSPTLGLAGGYVTQYF	TGTGCCAGTAGTCCGACCCTCGGACTAGCGGGAGGTTATGTGACCCAGTACTTC
TRBV27	TRBD1	TRBJ1-5	15	CASRQNTGGLQPQHF	TGTGCCAGCAGGCAAAATACAGGGGGCTTGCAGCCCCAGCATTTT
TRBV14	NA	TRBJ1-3	14	CASSAGTAGNTIYF	TGTGCCAGCAGCGCGGGGACCGCTGGAAACACCATATATTTT
TRBV18	NA	TRBJ1-1	14	CASSPDRLNTEAFF	TGTGCCAGCTCACCAGACAGGTTGAACACTGAAGCTTTCTTT
TRBV2	TRBD1	TRBJ2-5	13	CASPGQGQETQYF	TGTGCCTCCCCGGGACAGGGCCAAGAGACCCAGTACTTC
TRBV4-1	TRBD2	TRBJ2-2	16	CASSQGLAGYTGELFF	TGCGCCAGCAGCCAAGGACTAGCGGGATACACCGGGGAGCTGTTTTTT
TRBV27	NA	TRBJ1-6	14	CASHEHGEGSPLHF	TGTGCCAGCCACGAACACGGCGAGGGTTCACCCCTCCACTTT
TRBV3-1/TRBV3-2	NA	TRBJ2-6	17	CASGPTLEFSGANVLTF	TGTGCCAGCGGACCGACCCTAGAGTTTTCTGGGGCCAACGTCCTGACTTTC
TRBV7-9	TRBD2	TRBJ2-1	18	CASSSRGGRLAGLSEQFF	TGTGCCAGCAGCTCGAGGGGAGGAAGACTAGCGGGTTTATCTGAGCAGTTCTTC
TRBV29-1	NA	TRBJ2-7	11	CSVERAYEQYF	TGCAGCGTTGAACGGGCCTACGAGCAGTACTTC
TRBV30	NA	TRBJ2-7	11	CAWSDNFEQYF	TGTGCCTGGTCGGACAATTTCGAGCAGTACTTC
TRBV6-6	NA	TRBJ2-2	12	CASREYTGELFF	TGTGCCAGCAGAGAATACACCGGGGAGCTGTTTTTT
TRBV29-1	TRBD2	TRBJ2-2	15	CSVAQRLAGSGELFF	TGCAGCGTTGCCCAAAGACTAGCGGGTTCCGGGGAGCTGTTTTTT
TRBV19	TRBD1	TRBJ2-5	12	CASRQGVETQYF	TGTGCCAGTAGGCAGGGGGTAGAGACCCAGTACTTC
TRBV5-1	NA	TRBJ2-3	18	CASSLAGRPTSSTDTQYF	TGCGCCAGCAGCTTGGCCGGCAGACCTACCTCTAGCACAGATACGCAGTATTTT
TRBV24-1	NA	TRBJ2-7	13	CATSAGGAYEQYF	TGTGCCACCAGTGCAGGGGGGGCCTACGAGCAGTACTTC
TRBV6-1	TRBD1	TRBJ2-5	15	CASREVAGGPETQYF	TGTGCCAGCAGGGAAGTTGCAGGGGGCCCCGAGACCCAGTACTTC
TRBV9	NA	TRBJ1-6	14	CAGSVEGNNSPLHF	TGTGCCGGCAGCGTGGAAGGGAACAATTCACCCCTCCACTTT
TRBV4-3	TRBD1	TRBJ1-2	15	CASSHTRGTGTGYTF	TGCGCCAGCAGCCACACAAGAGGGACAGGGACCGGCTACACCTTC